The source of this T cell receptor beta chain is a study of blood T cell repertoires in COVID-19. Study-wide context: In each case, the material was cDNA or gDNA derived from T cells, B-cell-depleted T cells, or PBMCs.

Original data processing: Scientists estimated how many nucleated cells there were by amplifying reference gene primers. Clones were sequenced by immunoSEQ multiplex PCR, and TCRdb holds only the in-frame ones, with some missing. That table is the source of V, J and clone size, and D and trimming were worked out from the DNA. Here the sample spans 65,000 or so clones, around 66% being singletons. This clone was seen many times. CDR1 SNHLY and CDR2 FYNNEI come from the germline V gene. This CDR3 is built from 14 residues. Between the trimmed V and J ends, which lost 3 bases and 0 bases, there was a span of 9 bases. Everyone who took part was roughly 18 to 89 years old, and they came from about 25 US areas. A case of COVID-19 had been met by exposed participants within 2 weeks before study entry.

The sequencing input was PBMCs or T cells enriched from blood (not recorded which). The sequence came from a woman aged 55-69 years who had been exposed to COVID-19. The chain couples TRBV2 to TRBJ2-7; maybe TRBD1 (6 bases). The CDR3 region is CASSERGSSYEQYF. The CDR3 DNA sequence: TGTGCCAGCAGTGAGAGGGGGAGCTCCTACGAGCAGTACTTC.